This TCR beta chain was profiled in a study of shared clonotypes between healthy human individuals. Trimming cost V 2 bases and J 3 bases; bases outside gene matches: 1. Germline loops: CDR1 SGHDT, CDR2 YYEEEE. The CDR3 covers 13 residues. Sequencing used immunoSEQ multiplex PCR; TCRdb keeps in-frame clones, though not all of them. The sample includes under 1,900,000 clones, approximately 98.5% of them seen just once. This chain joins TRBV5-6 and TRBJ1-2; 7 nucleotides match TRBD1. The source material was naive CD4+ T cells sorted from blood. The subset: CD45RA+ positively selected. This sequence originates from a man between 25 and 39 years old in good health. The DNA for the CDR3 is TGTGCCAGCAGCTTAGGGGGCGACTATGGCTACACCTTC. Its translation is CASSLGGDYGYTF. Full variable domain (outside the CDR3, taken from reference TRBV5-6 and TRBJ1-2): DAGVTQSPTHLIKTRGQQVTLRCSPKSGHDTVSWYQQALGQGPQFIFQYYEEEERQRGNFPDRFSGHQFPNYSSELNVNALLLGDSALYLCASSLGGDYGYTFGSGTRLTVV.